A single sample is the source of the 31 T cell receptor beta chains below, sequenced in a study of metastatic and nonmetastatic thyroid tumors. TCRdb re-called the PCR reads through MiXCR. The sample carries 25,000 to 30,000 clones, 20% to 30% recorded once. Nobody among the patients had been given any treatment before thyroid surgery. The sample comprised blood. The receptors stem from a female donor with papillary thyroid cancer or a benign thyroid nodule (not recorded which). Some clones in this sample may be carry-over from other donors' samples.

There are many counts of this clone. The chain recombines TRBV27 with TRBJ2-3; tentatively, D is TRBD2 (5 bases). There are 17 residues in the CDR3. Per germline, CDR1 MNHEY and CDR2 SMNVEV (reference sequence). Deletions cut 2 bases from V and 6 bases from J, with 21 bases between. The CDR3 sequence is CASSLRRLPSRRDTQYF. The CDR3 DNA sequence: TGTGCCAGCAGTTTACGGAGACTACCTAGTCGGCGCGATACGCAGTATTTT.

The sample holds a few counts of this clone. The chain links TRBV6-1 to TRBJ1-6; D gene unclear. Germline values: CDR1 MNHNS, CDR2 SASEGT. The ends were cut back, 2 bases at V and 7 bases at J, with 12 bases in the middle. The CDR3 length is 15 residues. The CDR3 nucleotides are TGTGCCAGCAGTGAAATAAGCAACCCAAATTCACCCCTCCACTTT. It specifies CASSEISNPNSPLHF.

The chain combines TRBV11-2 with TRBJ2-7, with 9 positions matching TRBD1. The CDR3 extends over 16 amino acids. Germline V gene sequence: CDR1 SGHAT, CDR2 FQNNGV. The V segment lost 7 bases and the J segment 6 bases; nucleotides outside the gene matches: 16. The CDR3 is CASTPAGTGINFEQYF. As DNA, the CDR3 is TGTGCCAGCACCCCCGCAGGGACAGGGATCAATTTCGAGCAGTACTTC. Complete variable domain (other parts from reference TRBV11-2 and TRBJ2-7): EAGVAQSPRYKIIEKRQSVAFWCNPISGHATLYWYQQILGQGPKLLIQFQNNGVVDDSQLPKDRFSAERLKGVDSTLKIQPAKLEDSAVYLCASTPAGTGINFEQYFGPGTRLTVT.

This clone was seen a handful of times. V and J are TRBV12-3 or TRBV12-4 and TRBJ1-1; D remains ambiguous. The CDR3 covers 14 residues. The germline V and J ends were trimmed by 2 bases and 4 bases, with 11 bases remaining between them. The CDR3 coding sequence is TGTGCCAGCAGTTTAATCGGCAGGAGCACTGAAGCTTTCTTT. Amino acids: CASSLIGRSTEAFF.

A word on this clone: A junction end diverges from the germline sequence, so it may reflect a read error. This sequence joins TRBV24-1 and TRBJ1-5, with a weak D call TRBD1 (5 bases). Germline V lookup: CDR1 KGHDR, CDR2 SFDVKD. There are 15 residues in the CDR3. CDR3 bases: TGTGCCACCATTGATACCGGGCAGGGTGCACAGCCCCAGCATTTT. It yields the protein CATIDTGQGAQPQHF.

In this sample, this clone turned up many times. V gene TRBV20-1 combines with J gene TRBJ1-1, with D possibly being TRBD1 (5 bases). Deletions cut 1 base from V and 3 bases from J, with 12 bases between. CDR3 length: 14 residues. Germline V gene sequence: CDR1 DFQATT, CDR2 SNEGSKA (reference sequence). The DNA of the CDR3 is TGCAGTGCTAGAGGACCCGGGGCGGACACTGAAGCTTTCTTT. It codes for CSARGPGADTEAFF.

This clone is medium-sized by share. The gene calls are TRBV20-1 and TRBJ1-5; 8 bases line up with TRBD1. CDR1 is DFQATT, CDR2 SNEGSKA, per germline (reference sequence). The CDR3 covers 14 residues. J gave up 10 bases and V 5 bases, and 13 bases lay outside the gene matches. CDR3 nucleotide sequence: TGCAGTGCTGCGACAGGGGACCCTGTAGAACCCCAGCATTTT. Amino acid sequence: CSAATGDPVEPQHF.

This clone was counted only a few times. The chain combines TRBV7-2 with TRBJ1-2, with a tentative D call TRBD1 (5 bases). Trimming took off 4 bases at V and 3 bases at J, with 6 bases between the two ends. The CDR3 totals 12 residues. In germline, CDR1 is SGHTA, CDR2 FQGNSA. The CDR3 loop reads CASSWGDYGYTF. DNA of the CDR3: TGTGCCAGCAGCTGGGGGGACTATGGCTACACCTTC.

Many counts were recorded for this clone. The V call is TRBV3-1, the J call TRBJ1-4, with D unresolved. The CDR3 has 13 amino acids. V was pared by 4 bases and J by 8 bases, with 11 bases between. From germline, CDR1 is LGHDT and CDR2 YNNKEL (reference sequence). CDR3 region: CASSPYGSEKLFF. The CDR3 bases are TGTGCCAGCAGCCCCTACGGTTCGGAAAAACTGTTTTTT.

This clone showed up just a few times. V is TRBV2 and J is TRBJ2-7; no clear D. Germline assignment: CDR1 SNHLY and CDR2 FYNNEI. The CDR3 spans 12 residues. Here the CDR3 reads CASRDPSPTLFV. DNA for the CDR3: TGTGCCAGCAGGGACCCCAGCCCCACTCTTTTCGTA.

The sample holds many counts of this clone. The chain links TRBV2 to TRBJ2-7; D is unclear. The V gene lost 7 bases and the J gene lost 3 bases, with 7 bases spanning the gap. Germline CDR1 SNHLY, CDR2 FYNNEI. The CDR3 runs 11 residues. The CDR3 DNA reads TGTGCCAGCAAAGGTGACTACGAGCAGTACGTC. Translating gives CASKGDYEQYV.

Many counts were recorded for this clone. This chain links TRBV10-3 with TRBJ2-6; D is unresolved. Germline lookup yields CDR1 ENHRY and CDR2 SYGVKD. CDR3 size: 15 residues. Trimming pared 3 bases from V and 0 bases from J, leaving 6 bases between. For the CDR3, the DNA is TGTGCCATCAGTGACAGGAGCTCTGGGGCCAACGTCCTGACTTTC. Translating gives CAISDRSSGANVLTF.

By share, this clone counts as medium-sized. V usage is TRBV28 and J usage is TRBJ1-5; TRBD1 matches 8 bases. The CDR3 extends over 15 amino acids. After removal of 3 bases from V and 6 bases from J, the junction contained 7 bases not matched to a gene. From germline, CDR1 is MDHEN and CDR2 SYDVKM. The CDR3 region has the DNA TGTGCCAGCAGTTTTCAACAGGGGGTCTCTCAGCCCCAGCATTTT. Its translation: CASSFQQGVSQPQHF. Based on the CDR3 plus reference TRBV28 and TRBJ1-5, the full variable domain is DVKVTQSSRYLVKRTGEKVFLECVQDMDHENMFWYRQDPGLGLRLIYFSYDVKMKEKGDIPEGYSVSREKKERFSLILESASTNQTSMYLCASSFQQGVSQPQHFGDGTRLSIL.

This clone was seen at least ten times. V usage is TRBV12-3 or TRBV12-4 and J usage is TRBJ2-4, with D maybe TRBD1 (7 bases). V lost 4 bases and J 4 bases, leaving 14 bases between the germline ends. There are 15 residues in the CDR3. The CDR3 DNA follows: TGTGCCAGCAGTTGGGGGGACAGCACGAAAAACATTCAGTACTTC. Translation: CASSWGDSTKNIQYF.

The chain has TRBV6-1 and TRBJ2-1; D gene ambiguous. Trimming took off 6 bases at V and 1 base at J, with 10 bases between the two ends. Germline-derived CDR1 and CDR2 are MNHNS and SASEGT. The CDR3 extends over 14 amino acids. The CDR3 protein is CASRALGSYNEQFF. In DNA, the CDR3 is TGTGCCAGCAGAGCGTTAGGATCCTACAATGAGCAGTTCTTC.

The CDR3 here is CASSPLSRRLRKNTIYF. CDR3 DNA: TGTGCCAGCAGTCCCCTCAGTAGGCGGCTCCGCAAAAACACCATATATTTT. The chain joins TRBV6-1 to TRBJ1-3; D not certain. Trimming took off 5 bases at V and 6 bases at J, with 23 bases between the two ends. Germline values: CDR1 MNHNS, CDR2 SASEGT. The CDR3 is 17 residues long.

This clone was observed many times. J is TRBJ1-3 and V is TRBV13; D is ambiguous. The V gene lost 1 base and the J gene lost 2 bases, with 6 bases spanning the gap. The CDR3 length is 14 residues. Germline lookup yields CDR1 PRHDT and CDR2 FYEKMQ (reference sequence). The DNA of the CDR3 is TGTGCCAGCAGCTTAGAACTTACTGGAAACACCATATATTTT. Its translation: CASSLELTGNTIYF.

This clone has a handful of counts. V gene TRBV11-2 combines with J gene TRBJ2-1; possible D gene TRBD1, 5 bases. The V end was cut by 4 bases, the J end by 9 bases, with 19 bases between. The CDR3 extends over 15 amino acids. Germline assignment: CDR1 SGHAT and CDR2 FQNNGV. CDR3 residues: CASSSGGASGIEQFF. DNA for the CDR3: TGTGCCAGCAGCTCAGGTGGGGCTTCTGGGATTGAGCAGTTCTTC. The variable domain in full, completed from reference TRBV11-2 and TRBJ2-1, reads EAGVAQSPRYKIIEKRQSVAFWCNPISGHATLYWYQQILGQGPKLLIQFQNNGVVDDSQLPKDRFSAERLKGVDSTLKIQPAKLEDSAVYLCASSSGGASGIEQFFGPGTRLTVL.

In nucleotides, the CDR3 is TGTGCCAGCAGCTTAGAGATAGCGGGCCCCCCAGATACGCAGTATTTT. It is translated as CASSLEIAGPPDTQYF. V gene TRBV11-2 combines with J gene TRBJ2-3, with TRBD2 matching 7 bases. From germline, CDR1 is SGHAT and CDR2 FQNNGV. V dropped 0 bases and J dropped 4; count of bases not matched to a gene: 7. The CDR3 extends over 16 amino acids.

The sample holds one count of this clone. The CDR3 region has the DNA TGTGCCAGCAGCCAAGGAAGGGGTGACTATGGCTACACCTTC. As protein: CASSQGRGDYGYTF. The genes are TRBV3-1 and TRBJ1-2, with TRBD1 as a possible D gene (5 bases). V was pared by 1 base and J by 3 bases, with 9 bases between. Germline V lookup: CDR1 LGHDT, CDR2 YNNKEL (reference sequence). The CDR3 length is 14 residues.

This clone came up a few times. DNA for the CDR3: TGTGCCAGCATTCCCCCTCTAGCGTCATACTCCTACAATGAGCAGTTCTTC. It encodes CASIPPLASYSYNEQFF. The chain recombines TRBV6-2 or TRBV6-3 with TRBJ2-1, with D perhaps TRBD2 (6 bases). Trimming cost V 7 bases and J 0 bases, with 19 bases left between them. The CDR3 runs 17 residues. Germline values: CDR1 MNHEY, CDR2 SVGEGT.

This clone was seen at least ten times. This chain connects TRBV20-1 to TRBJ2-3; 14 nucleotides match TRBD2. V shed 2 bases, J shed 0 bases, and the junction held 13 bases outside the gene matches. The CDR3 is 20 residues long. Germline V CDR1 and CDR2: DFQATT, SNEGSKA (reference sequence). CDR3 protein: CSARLRPRTSGGTSTDTQYF. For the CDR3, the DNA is TGCAGTGCTAGACTCCGCCCCAGGACTAGCGGGGGGACTAGCACAGATACGCAGTATTTT.

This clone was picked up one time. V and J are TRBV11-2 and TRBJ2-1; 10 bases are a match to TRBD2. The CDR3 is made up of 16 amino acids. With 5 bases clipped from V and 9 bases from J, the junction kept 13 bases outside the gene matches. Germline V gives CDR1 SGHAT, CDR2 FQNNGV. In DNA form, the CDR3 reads TGTGCCAGCAGCGCTATCACTAGCGGGATGGCCCTTGAGCAGTTCTTC. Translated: CASSAITSGMALEQFF.

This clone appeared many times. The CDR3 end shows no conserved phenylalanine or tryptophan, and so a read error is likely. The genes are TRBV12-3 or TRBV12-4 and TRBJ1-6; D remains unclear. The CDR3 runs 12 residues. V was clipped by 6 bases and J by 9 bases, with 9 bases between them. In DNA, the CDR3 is TGTGCCAGCAGGATAGTGGGTTCACCCCTCCACCTT. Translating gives CASRIVGSPLHL.

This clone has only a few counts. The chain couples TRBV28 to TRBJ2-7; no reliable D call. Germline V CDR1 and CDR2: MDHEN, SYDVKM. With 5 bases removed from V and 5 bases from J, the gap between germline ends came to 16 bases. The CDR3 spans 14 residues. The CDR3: CASSLRALRDEQYF. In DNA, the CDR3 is TGTGCCAGCAGTCTCCGGGCCCTCCGTGACGAGCAGTACTTC.

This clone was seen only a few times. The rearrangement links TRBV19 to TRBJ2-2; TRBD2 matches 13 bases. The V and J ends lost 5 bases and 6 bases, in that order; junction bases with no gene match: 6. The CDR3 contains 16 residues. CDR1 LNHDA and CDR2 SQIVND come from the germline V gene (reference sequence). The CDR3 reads CASSPWTSGSAGELFF. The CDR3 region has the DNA TGTGCCAGTAGTCCATGGACTAGCGGGAGTGCCGGGGAGCTGTTTTTT. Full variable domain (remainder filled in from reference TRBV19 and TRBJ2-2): DGGITQSPKYLFRKEGQNVTLSCEQNLNHDAMYWYRQDPGQGLRLIYYSQIVNDFQKGDIAEGYSVSREKKESFPLTVTSAQKNPTAFYLCASSPWTSGSAGELFFGEGSRLTVL.

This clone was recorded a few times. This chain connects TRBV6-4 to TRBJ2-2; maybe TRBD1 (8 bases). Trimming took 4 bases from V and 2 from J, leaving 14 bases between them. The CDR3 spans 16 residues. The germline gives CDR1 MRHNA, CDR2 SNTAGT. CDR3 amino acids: CASSATGGDNTGELFF. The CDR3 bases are TGTGCCAGCAGTGCAACAGGGGGGGACAACACCGGGGAGCTGTTTTTT.

For the CDR3, the DNA is TGTGCTAGCCGGGACCCCGCGTGTTCACCCCAGCATTTT. It is translated as CASRDPACSPQHF. The chain carries TRBV6-1 and TRBJ1-5; perhaps TRBD1 as D (5 bases). Per the germline V gene, CDR1 is MNHNS and CDR2 is SASEGT. The CDR3 runs 13 residues.

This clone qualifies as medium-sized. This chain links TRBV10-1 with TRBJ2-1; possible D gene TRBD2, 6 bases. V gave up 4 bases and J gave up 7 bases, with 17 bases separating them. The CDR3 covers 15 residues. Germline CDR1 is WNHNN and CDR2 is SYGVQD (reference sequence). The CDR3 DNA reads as TGCGCCAGCAGTGGGGGGATCGGGAGCATTAATGAGCAGTTCTTC. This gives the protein CASSGGIGSINEQFF.

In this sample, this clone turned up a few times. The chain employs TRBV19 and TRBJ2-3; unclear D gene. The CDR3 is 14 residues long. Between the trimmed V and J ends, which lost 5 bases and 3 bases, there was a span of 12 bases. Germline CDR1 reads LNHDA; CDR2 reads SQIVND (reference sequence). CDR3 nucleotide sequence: TGTGCCAGTAGTTTGAGGTGTTGTACAGATACGCAGTATTTT. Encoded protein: CASSLRCCTDTQYF.

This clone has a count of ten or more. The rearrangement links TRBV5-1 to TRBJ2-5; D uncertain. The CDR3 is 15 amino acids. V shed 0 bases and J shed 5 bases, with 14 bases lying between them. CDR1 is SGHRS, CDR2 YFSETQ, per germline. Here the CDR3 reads CASSLEETVVETQYF. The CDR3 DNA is TGCGCCAGCAGCTTGGAGGAAACAGTAGTGGAGACCCAGTACTTC.